This T cell receptor (beta chain) was recorded in a study of blood T cell repertoires in COVID-19. Study-level information: Both acute and convalescent COVID-19 samples were obtained from the United States, Italy and Spain. Sample material is recorded as cDNA or gDNA derived from T cells, B-cell-depleted T cells, or PBMCs.

The trim removed 3 bases at V and 2 bases at J, leaving 7 bases unmatched. Germline CDR1 is MNHNY and CDR2 is SVGAGI (reference sequence). The CDR3 contains 16 residues. As processed by the authors: Counts of nucleated cells, estimated from reference gene primer amplification, were obtained. TCRdb's copy holds only in-frame clones and misses some; the assay was immunoSEQ multiplex PCR. V and J calls and clone size are copied from that table; D and trimming were computed from the DNA. The data contain 200,000 or so clones, 84% of them singletons. The sequence came from a woman aged 55 to 70 who had recovered from COVID-19. Input material: peripheral blood. The V and J genes are TRBV6-6 and TRBJ2-1; 7 bases are a match to TRBD2. The CDR3 loop reads CASSYFRGVAYNEQFF. CDR3 nucleotide sequence: TGTGCCAGCAGTTATTTTCGGGGGGTAGCCTACAATGAGCAGTTCTTC.